The 6 T cell receptor beta chains below come from one sample, sequenced in a study of blood T cell repertoires in COVID-19. Produced via immunoSEQ multiplex PCR; TCRdb's table is partial and in-frame only. The table has 70,000 or so clones, around nine tenths seen once; the top ten hold less than 6.5%. The sequencing sample was made of peripheral blood. The receptors shown here come from a woman aged 18 to 35 with acute or convalescent COVID-19.

V gene TRBV5-8 combines with J gene TRBJ1-6, with 8 bases that match TRBD1. The CDR3 covers 14 residues. The V gene's germline CDR1 is SGHTS and CDR2 YDEGEE. After removal of 4 bases from V and 9 bases from J, the junction contained 6 bases not matched to a gene. CDR3 region: CASSLAGGGSPLHF. Here the CDR3 DNA reads TGTGCCAGCAGCCTCGCAGGGGGCGGTTCACCCCTCCACTTT.

The V and J genes are TRBV4-2 and TRBJ1-2, with TRBD1 matching over 9 bases. Germline CDR1 is LGHNA and CDR2 is YNFKEQ. This CDR3 has 16 amino acids. The trim removed 0 bases at V and 9 bases at J, leaving 11 bases unmatched. The CDR3, as DNA: TGTGCCAGCAGCCAAGATTCCACCGGGACAGGGATAAGCTACACCTTC. This gives the protein CASSQDSTGTGISYTF.

The chain uses TRBV6-6 and TRBJ1-2; 8 positions match TRBD1. Germline CDR1 MNHNY, CDR2 SVGAGI (reference sequence). Trimming at V came to 3 bases and at J to 5 bases, leaving 11 bases not matched to a gene. The CDR3 is 16 amino acids. The CDR3 DNA sequence: TGTGCCAGCAGTTATGACCAGGGGACAGGCCAATATGGCTACACCTTC. Its protein product is CASSYDQGTGQYGYTF.

The rearrangement uses TRBV28 and TRBJ1-5, with 8 nucleotides matching TRBD1. The germline V gene encodes CDR1 MDHEN and CDR2 SYDVKM. The CDR3 covers 17 residues. V lost 2 bases and J lost 0; bases outside the gene matches: 6. The CDR3 loop reads CASSLGDRGYSNQPQHF. The CDR3, as DNA: TGTGCCAGCAGTTTAGGCGACAGGGGATATAGCAATCAGCCCCAGCATTTT.

V and J are TRBV5-6 and TRBJ2-7; TRBD2 matches at 7 bases. The CDR3 length is 16 residues. Trimming took 3 bases from V and 3 from J; bases not matched to a gene: 12. Germline CDR1 and CDR2: SGHDT and YYEEEE. Written as DNA, the CDR3 is TGTGCCAGCAGCTCCTACCTCCGGGCGGGAGACTACGAGCAGTACTTC. This translates into CASSSYLRAGDYEQYF.

The chain has TRBV6-1 and TRBJ2-2; 12 bases agree with TRBD1. Per the germline V gene, CDR1 is MNHNS and CDR2 is SASEGT. J lost 6 bases, V lost 4 bases, and 6 bases had no gene match. The CDR3 totals 16 residues. For the CDR3, the DNA is TGTGCCAGCAGTGCACCGGGACAGGGGGCCCCCGGGGAGCTGTTTTTT. It yields the protein CASSAPGQGAPGELFF.